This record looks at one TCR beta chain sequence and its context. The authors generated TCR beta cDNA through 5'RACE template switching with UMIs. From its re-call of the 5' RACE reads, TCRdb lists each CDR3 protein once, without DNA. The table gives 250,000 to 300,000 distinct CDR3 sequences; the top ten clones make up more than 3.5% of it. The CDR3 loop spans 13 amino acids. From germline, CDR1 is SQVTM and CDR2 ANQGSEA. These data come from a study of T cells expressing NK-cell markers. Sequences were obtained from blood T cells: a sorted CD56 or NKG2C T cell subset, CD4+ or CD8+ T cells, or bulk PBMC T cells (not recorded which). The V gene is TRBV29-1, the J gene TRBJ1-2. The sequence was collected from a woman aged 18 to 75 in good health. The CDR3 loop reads CSGGGGVNYGYTF.